The text below deals with one TCR beta chain. This clonotype was observed a handful of times. Its antigen is not yet known. No much larger clone is present one base from it, and per-base qualities are unavailable. CDR1 and CDR2, looked up from the germline V gene, are MGHRA and YSYEKL. After removal of 0 bases from V and 8 bases from J, the junction retains 4 bases not matched to a gene. The CDR3 starts with the cysteine, ends with the phenylalanine, and has 16 residues. The CDR3 DNA has 48 bases and is translated from base 1. The data stem from a study of CD8+CD57+ T cells in acquired aplastic anemia (dated by TCRdb to between 2017 and 2018). A note on the overall study: A mean of around 3.3 ug of DNA, ranging from roughly 0.2 to 30 ug, was extracted from sorted CD4+ and CD8+ cells. A CD8+CD57+ expansion meant a frequency higher than the mean frequency seen in healthy subjects. Paper-wide results and their limitations: Roughly 30 CD8+ CDR3 sequences were found to be shared between patients and controls, but these sequences appeared to be highly expressed in patients and within the immunodominant clones of the patients. No significant difference in CD8+ Simpson's diversity was found between patients and healthy controls (P=0.060).

Genomic DNA was used as template for profiling of TCR beta VDJ combinations and CDR3 sequences. An Illumina HiSeq 2000 was the platform used for TCR repertoire sequencing. Per the authors' processing: TRBV/TRBJ rearrangement plots, CDR3 size and DJ length profiles, and Simpson's diversity index were used to evaluate the repertoires. The most abundant DNA sequence in the deep sequencing data was taken as the immunodominant clone. CDR3 amino acid sequences were screened for sharing across subjects and were compared with published repertoires and the VDJdb database. TCRdb ran its own pipeline on the public reads, namely fastp trimming at Q25 and MiXCR clone calling, and kept in-frame beta chains. Each CDR3 protein appears once, grouped with its most common genes and DNA. The V and J calls come from TCRdb's annotation, not from the publication. Present in this sample are around 430,000 distinct CDR3 sequences, about a third of which were seen just once. Jointly, the top ten make up under 0.95% of the sample.

Flow cytometry had shown CD8+CD57+ cell expansion in the patients selected for sequencing. Every patient had a diagnosis of severe acquired aplastic anemia based on International Study of Aplastic Anemia and Agranulocytosis and Camitta criteria. Patients had received no therapy at the time of blood sampling. The study deep-sequenced TCR repertoires of sorted CD4+ and CD8+ blood T cells from severe aplastic anemia patients and healthy subjects. Patients were enrolled in the USA under clinicaltrials.gov protocols 00001620, 01623167, 00001397, 00071045, 00081523 and 00961064. Ficoll-Paque density gradient centrifugation was used to isolate peripheral blood mononuclear cells. CD4+ and CD8+ T cells were sorted by FACS or magnetic beads before DNA extraction.

The receptor was derived from a human donor with aplastic anemia. The sequenced sample consisted of sorted CD4+, CD8+, or CD8+CD57+ T cells (not recorded which) from PBMCs. The chain employs TRBV4-1 and TRBJ1-6; TRBD1 aligns with 10 central bases. Here the CDR3 is given as CASSQDDRGPDSPLHF. The DNA sequence is TGCGCCAGCAGCCAAGATGACAGGGGGCCGGATTCACCCCTCCACTTT.